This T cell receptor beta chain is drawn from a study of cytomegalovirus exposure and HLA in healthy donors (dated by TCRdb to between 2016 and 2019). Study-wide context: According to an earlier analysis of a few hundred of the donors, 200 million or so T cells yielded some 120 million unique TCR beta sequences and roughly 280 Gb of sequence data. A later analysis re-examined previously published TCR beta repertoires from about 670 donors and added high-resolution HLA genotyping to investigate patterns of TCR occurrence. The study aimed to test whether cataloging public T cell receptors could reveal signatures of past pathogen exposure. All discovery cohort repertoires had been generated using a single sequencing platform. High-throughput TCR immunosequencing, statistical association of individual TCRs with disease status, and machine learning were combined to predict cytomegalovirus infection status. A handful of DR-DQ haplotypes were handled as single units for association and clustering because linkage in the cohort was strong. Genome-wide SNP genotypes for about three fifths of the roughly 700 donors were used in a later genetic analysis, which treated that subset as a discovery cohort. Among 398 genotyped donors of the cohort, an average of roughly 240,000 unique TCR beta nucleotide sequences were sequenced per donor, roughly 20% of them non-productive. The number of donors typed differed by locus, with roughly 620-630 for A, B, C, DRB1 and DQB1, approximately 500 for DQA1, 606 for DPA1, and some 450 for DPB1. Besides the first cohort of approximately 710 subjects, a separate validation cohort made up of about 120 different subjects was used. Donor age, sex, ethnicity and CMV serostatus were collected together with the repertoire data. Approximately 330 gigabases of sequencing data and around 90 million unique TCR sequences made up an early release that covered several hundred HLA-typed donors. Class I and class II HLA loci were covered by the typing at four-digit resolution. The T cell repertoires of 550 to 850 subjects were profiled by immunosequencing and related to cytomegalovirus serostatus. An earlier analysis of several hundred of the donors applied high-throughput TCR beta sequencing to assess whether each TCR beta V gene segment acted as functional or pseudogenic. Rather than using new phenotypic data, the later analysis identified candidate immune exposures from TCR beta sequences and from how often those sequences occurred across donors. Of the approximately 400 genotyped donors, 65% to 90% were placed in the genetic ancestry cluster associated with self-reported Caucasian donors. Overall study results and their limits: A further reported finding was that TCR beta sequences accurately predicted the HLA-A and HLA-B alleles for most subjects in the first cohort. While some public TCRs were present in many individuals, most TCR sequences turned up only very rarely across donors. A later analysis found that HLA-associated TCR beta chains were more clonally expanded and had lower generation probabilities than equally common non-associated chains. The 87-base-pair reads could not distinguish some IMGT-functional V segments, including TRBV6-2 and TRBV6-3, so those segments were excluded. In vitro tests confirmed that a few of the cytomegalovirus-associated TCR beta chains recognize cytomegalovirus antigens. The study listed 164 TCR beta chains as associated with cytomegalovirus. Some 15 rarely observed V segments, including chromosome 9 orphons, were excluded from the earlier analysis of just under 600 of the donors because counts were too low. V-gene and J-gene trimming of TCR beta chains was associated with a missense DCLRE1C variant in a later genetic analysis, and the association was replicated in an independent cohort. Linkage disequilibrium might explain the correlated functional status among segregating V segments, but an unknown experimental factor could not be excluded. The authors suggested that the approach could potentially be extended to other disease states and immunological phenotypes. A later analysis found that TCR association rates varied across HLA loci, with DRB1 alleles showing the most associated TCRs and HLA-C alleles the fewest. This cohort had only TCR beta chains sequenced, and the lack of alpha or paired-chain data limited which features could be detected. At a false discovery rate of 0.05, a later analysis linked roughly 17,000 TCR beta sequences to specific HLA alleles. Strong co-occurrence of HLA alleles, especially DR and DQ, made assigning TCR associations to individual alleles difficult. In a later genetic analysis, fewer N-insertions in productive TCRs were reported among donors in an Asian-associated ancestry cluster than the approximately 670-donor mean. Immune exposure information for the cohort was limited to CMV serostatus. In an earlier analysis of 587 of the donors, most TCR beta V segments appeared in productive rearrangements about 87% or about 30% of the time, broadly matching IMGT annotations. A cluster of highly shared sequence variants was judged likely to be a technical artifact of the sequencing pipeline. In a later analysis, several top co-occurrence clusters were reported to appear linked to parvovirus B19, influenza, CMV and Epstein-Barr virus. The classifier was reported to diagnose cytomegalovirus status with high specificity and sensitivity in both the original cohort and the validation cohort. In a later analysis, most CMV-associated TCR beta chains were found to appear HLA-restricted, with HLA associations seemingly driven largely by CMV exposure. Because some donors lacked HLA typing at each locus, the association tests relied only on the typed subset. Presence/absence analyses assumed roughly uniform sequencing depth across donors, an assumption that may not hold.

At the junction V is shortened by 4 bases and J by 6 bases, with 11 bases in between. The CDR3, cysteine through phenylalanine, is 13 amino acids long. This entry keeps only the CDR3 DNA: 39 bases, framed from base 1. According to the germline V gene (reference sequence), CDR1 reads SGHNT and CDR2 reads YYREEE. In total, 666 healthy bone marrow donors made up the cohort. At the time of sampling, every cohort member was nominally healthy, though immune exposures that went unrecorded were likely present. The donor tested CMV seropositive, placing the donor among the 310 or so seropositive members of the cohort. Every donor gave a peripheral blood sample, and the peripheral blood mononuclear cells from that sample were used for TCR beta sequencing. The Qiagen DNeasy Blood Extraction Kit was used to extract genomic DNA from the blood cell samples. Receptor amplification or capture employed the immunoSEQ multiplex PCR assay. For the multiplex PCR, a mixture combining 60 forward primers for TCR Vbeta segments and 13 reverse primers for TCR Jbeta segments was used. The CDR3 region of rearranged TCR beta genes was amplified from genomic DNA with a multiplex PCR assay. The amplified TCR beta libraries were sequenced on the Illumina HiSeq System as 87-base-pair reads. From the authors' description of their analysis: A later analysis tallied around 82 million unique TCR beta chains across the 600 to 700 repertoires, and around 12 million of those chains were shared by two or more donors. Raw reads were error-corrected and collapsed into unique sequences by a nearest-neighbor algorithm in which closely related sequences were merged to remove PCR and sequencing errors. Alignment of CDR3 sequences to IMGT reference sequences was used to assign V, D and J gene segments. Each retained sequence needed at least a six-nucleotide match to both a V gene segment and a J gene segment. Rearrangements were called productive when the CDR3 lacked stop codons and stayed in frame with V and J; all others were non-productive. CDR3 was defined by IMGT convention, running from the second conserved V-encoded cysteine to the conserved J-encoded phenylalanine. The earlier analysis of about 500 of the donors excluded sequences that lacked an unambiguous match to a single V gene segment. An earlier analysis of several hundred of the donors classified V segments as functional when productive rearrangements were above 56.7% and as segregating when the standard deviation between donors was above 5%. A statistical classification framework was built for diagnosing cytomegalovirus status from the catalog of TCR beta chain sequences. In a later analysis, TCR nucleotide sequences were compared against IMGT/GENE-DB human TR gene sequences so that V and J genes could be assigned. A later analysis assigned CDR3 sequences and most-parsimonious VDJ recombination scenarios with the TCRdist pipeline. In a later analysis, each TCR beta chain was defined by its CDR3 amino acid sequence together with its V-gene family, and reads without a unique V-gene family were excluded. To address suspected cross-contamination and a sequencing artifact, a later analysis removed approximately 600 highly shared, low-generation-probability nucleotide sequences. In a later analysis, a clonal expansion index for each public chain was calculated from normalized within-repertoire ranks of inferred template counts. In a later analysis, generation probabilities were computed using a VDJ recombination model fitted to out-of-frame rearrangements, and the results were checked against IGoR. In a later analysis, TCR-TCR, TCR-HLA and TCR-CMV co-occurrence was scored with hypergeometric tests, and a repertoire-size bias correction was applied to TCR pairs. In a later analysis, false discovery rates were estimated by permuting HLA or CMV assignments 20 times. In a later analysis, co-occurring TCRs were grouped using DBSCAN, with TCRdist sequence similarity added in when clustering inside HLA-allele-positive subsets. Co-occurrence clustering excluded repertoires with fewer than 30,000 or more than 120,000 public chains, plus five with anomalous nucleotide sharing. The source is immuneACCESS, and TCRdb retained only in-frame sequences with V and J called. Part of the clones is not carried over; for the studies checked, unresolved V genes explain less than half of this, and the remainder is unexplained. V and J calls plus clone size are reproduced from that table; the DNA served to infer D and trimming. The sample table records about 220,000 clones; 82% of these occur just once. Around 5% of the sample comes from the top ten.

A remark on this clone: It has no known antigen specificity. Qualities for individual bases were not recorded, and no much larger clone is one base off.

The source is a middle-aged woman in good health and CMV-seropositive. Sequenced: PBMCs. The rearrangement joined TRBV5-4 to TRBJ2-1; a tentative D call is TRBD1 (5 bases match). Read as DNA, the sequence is TGTGCCAGCAGCCGCACAGGATCCAATGAGCAGTTCTTC. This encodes CASSRTGSNEQFF.